This entry describes one T cell receptor (beta chain). This clone was detected once. No antigen is known for it. No per-base quality is available; no much larger clone lies one base away. The identical CDR3 is also encoded by other nucleotide sequences in the sample. V gives up 6 bases and J gives up 2 bases, and the segment between their germline ends measures 10 bases. For CDR1 and CDR2, the germline V gene lists SGHTA and FQGNSA. The CDR3 contains 13 residues, cysteine and phenylalanine counted. Only CDR3 DNA remains: 39 bases, in frame from the first base. Genomic DNA was isolated from the sorted cells so that the TCRbeta CDR3 region could be sequenced. TCRbeta CDR3 regions were sequenced using the immunoSEQ Assay. TCRdb took over this immuneACCESS table, retaining in-frame rearrangements with V and J assigned. Such tables are incomplete; in checked studies, under half of the missing clones stem from an unresolved V gene, and the remainder is unexplained. A total of roughly 100,000 clones appear in this sample, less than 95% of them only once. The top ten constitute roughly 0.5% of the sample.

This entry comes from a study of OX40 agonist ivuxolimab in advanced cancers. A note on the overall study: The costimulatory receptor OX40 (CD134) was targeted by ivuxolimab, a fully human IgG2 agonistic monoclonal antibody. In the dose-escalation cohort, 82.7% of patients were male, and the mean age was approximately 55 years, with a range of roughly 20 to 85. Of the roughly 50 dose-escalation patients, hepatocellular carcinoma was present in about 20, melanoma in about 15, renal cell carcinoma in 9 and head and neck cancer in 9. The purpose of peripheral TCRbeta sequencing was to test whether ivuxolimab changed TCR sequence diversity and led to clonal T-cell expansion. Intravenous ivuxolimab was administered to patients every 2 weeks at six dose levels: 0.01, 0.1, 0.3, 1.5, 3 and 10 mg/kg. Prior anti-PD-1, anti-PD-L1 or anti-CTLA-4 therapy was permitted, and checkpoint inhibitors had been received by around 39% of dose-escalation patients. The monotherapy dose-escalation portion (N ≈ 55 patients) of the phase I ivuxolimab trial is reported in the paper. Partial responses occurred in three dose-escalation patients: two with cutaneous melanoma and one with hepatocellular carcinoma. Study-level results and caveats: In the 0.1-3.0 mg/kg groups, partial responders had among the lowest normalized peripheral clonal expansion, particularly in CD8+ T cells. Low levels of normalized T-cell clonal expansion were also shown by some nonresponding patients. After ivuxolimab, expanded clones were on average more numerous among CD8+ T cells than among CD4+ T cells. Which antigens the clonally expanded peripheral T cells were specific for was not determined. Clonal expansion of both CD4+ and CD8+ blood T cells was observed from baseline to week 6 at doses 0.1 to 3.0 mg/kg.

The trial excluded patients who had a history of autoimmune disease or who were on systemic immunosuppression. In every dose cohort, peripheral blood was drawn for TCR sequencing at baseline, cycle 4 day 1, and cycle 7 day 1. Samples came from an open-label, multicenter, first-in-human phase I dose-escalation trial of ivuxolimab. Adults with locally advanced or metastatic melanoma, renal cell carcinoma, hepatocellular carcinoma or head and neck squamous cell carcinoma were enrolled in the trial. CD4+ and CD8+ T cells were sorted separately from peripheral blood before TCR sequencing. This receptor chain uses TRBV7-2 and TRBJ2-5; TRBD1 might be the D gene, on 6 matching bases. Sample: CD4+ or CD8+ T cells sorted from blood, taken in a trial of the OX40 agonist ivuxolimab. This receptor was taken from an adult with an advanced solid tumor such as melanoma, head and neck, liver or kidney cancer. The nucleotide sequence is TGTGCCAGCAGTTCCGGACAGCAAGAGACCCAGTACTTC. This yields the protein CASSSGQQETQYF.